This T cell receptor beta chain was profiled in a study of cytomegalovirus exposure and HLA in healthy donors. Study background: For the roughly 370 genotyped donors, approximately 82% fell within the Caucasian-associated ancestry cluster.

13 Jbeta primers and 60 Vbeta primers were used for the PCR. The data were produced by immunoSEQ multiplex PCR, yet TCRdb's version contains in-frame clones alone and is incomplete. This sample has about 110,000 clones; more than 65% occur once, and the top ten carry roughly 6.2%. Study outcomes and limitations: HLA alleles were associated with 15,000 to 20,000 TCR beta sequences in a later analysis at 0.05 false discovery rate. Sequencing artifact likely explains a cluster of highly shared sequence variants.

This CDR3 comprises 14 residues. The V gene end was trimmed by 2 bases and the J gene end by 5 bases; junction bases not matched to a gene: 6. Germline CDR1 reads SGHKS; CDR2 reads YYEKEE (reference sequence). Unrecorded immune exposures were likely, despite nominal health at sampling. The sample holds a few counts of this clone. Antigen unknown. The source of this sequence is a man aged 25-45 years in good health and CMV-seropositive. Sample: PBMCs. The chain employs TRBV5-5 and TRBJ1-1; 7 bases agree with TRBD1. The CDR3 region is CASSFNAGGTEAFF. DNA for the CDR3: TGTGCCAGCAGCTTCAACGCAGGGGGAACTGAAGCTTTCTTT. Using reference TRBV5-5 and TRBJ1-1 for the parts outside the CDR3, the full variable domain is DAGVTQSPTHLIKTRGQQVTLRCSPISGHKSVSWYQQVLGQGPQFIFQYYEKEERGRGNFPDRFSARQFPNYSSELNVNALLLGDSALYLCASSFNAGGTEAFFGQGTRLTVV.